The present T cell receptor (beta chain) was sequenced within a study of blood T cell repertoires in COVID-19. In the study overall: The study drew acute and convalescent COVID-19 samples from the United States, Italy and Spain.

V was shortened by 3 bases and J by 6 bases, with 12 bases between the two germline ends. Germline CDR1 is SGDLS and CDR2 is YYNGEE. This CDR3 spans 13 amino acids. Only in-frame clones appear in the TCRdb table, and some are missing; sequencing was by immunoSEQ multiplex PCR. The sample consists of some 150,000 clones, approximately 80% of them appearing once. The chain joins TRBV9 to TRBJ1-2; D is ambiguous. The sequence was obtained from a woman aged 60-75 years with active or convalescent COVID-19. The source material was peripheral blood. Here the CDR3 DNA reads TGTGCCAGCAGCGGAACCTACAGCCATGGCTACACCTTC. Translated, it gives CASSGTYSHGYTF. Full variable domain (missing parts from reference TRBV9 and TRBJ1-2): DSGVTQTPKHLITATGQRVTLRCSPRSGDLSVYWYQQSLDQGLQFLIQYYNGEERAKGNILERFSAQQFPDLHSELNLSSLELGDSALYFCASSGTYSHGYTFGSGTRLTVV.